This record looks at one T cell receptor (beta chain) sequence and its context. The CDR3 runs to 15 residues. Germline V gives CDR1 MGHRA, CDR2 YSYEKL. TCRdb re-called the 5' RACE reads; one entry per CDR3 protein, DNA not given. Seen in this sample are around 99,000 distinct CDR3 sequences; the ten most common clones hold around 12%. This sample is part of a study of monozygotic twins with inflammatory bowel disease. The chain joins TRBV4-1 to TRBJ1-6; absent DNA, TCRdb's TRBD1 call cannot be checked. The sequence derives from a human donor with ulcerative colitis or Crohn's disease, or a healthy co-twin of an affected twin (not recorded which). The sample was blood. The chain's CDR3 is CASTLTGTGDSPLLF.